This T cell receptor (beta chain) was sequenced for a study of CD8 T cells in Susac syndrome. Across the whole study: Patients with Susac syndrome were therapy-naive, on corticosteroids, or on intravenous immunoglobulin alone at blood draw. Study observations and caveats: The greatest CD8+ clonal expansion in Susac occurred in TEMRA cells and in active patients.

The RNA, 0.5 to 1 ug, was put through reverse transcription using random hexamers. TCRdb itself ran the immunoSEQ multiplex PCR reads through MiXCR, one entry per CDR3 protein. The table lists around 110,000 distinct CDR3 sequences, just under 95% of them singletons. Sequencing of TCR beta drew on CD8+ and CD4+ T cells from blood. The CD8+ and CD4+ T cells were isolated magnetically using a negative isolation approach, whereas the TEMRA cells were enriched by FACS. Germline V gene sequence: CDR1 SGHTA, CDR2 FQGNSA. V was trimmed by 1 base and J by 2 bases, leaving 11 bases between them. The CDR3 runs to 16 residues. On this clonotype itself: Antigen: not known.

This clonotype was sampled from a human donor with Susac syndrome. The material sequenced was CD8+ T cells from PBMCs. The chain combines TRBV7-2 with TRBJ1-4, with D maybe TRBD1 (6 bases). The CDR3 DNA follows: TGTGCCAGCAGCTTAGAGGGGGTATCTACTAATGAAAAACTGTTTTTT. This translates into CASSLEGVSTNEKLFF.